This T cell receptor (beta chain) was sequenced for a study of beta chain features in type 1 diabetes. Study details: The number of sorted cells examined across all samples was 107,917,701.

Losses at the gene ends were 2 bases for V and 0 bases for J; bases not matched to a gene: 9. The CDR3 covers 20 residues. The germline V gene has CDR1 MDHEN and CDR2 SYDVKM. Sequenced material consisted of expressed TCRB transcripts (all of the isolated RNA was reverse transcribed). An average of about 3.57 million reads was obtained for naive, central memory and regulatory T cell samples. TCRdb keeps only in-frame clones here, not all; method: immunoSEQ multiplex PCR. The data contain 200,000 to 250,000 clones, more than 65% of them singletons. Purity of each sorted population was above 95%. Sequences were obtained from naive CD4+ T cells from blood. This receptor was obtained from a young man in good health. This rearrangement joins TRBV28 to TRBJ2-1; TRBD2 agrees at 14 bases. The CDR3 loop is CASSLRFIGTSGSSYNEQFF. The CDR3 nucleotides read TGTGCCAGCAGTTTACGCTTCATTGGGACTAGCGGGAGCTCCTACAATGAGCAGTTCTTC.